The 14 T cell receptor beta chains below were found in one sample sequenced in a study of blood T cell repertoires in COVID-19. This table comes from immunoSEQ multiplex PCR, and its TCRdb copy is limited to in-frame clones, with some not included. The top ten hold approximately 1.9% of the sample, which has over 100,000 clones, almost 70% seen once. The sequencing input was peripheral blood. The receptor set was obtained from a woman in her seventies with acute or convalescent COVID-19.

This chain links TRBV7-2 with TRBJ1-2; the D gene is possibly TRBD1 (5 bases). Per the germline V gene, CDR1 is SGHTA and CDR2 is FQGNSA. The V gene lost 5 bases and the J gene lost 2 bases, with 12 bases spanning the gap. The CDR3 extends over 14 amino acids. CDR3 protein: CASSPGGVNYGYTF. The CDR3 DNA reads TGTGCCAGCAGCCCTGGGGGGGTGAACTATGGCTACACCTTC.

This chain uses TRBV19 with TRBJ2-1, with D perhaps TRBD2 (5 bases). CDR3 length equals 12 residues. Germline CDR1 reads LNHDA; CDR2 reads SQIVND (reference sequence). The V and J ends lost 6 bases and 5 bases respectively, with 8 bases between them. CDR3 nucleotide sequence: TGTGCCAGTAGAGAGGGCAACAATGAGCAGTTCTTC. This translates into CASREGNNEQFF.

This chain uses TRBV15 with TRBJ1-1, with D perhaps TRBD1 (6 bases). The CDR3 is 12 residues long. CDR1 and CDR2 (germline): LNHNV, YYDKDF (reference sequence). Trimming removed 3 bases from V and 10 bases from J, with 12 bases in between. The CDR3 reads CATSSQGIGAFF. The CDR3 bases are TGTGCCACCAGCAGCCAGGGGATAGGAGCTTTCTTT.

CDR3 DNA: TGCGCCAGCAGCCAAGCGGAGGGGGCAGCTGGAAACACCATATATTTT. It codes for CASSQAEGAAGNTIYF. The chain employs TRBV4-3 and TRBJ1-3; 7 bases align to TRBD1. With 1 base clipped from V and 2 bases from J, the junction kept 5 bases outside the gene matches. The CDR3 loop spans 16 amino acids. The germline CDR1 and CDR2 sequences are LGHNA and YSLEER.

The chain links TRBV6-2 or TRBV6-3 to TRBJ2-3; TRBD1 is a possible D gene (6 bases). The germline gives CDR1 MNHEY, CDR2 SVGEGT. This CDR3 has 16 residues. V was cut by 4 bases and J by 2 bases, with 16 bases left in between. The CDR3 here is CASSWEQGQVTDTQYF. CDR3 nucleotides: TGTGCCAGCAGTTGGGAGCAGGGGCAGGTCACAGATACGCAGTATTTT.

The rearrangement joins TRBV5-1 to TRBJ2-1, with a tentative D call TRBD2 (5 bases). The germline V gene encodes CDR1 SGHRS and CDR2 YFSETQ. V lost 3 bases and J lost 8, with 18 bases in between. The CDR3 runs to 15 residues. CDR3 DNA sequence: TGCGCCAGCAGCTGGACCCCTGATCTCGGGGATGAGCAGTTCTTC. Translating it yields CASSWTPDLGDEQFF.

V usage is TRBV6-2 or TRBV6-3 and J usage is TRBJ1-2, with 8 positions matching TRBD1. This CDR3 comprises 18 residues. Trimming took 0 bases from V and 0 from J; bases not matched to a gene: 9. In germline, CDR1 is MNHEY, CDR2 SVGEGT. The CDR3 loop reads CASSYSNRGTLANYGYTF. In DNA form, the CDR3 reads TGTGCCAGCAGTTACTCGAACAGGGGGACTTTAGCTAACTATGGCTACACCTTC.

The genes are TRBV19 and TRBJ2-3; tentative D call: TRBD1 (6 bases). Trimming removed 3 bases at V and 0 bases at J, with 10 bases between. CDR3 size: 15 residues. Per the germline V gene, CDR1 is LNHDA and CDR2 is SQIVND (reference sequence). The CDR3 sequence is CASSIQGRSTDTQYF. The CDR3 nucleotides are TGTGCCAGTAGTATTCAGGGGCGAAGCACAGATACGCAGTATTTT.

This clone was seen more than once but under ten times. The chain joins TRBV4-3 to TRBJ2-7; a weak D match, TRBD2 (5 bases). The CDR3 is made up of 14 amino acids. Germline lookup yields CDR1 LGHNA and CDR2 YSLEER. Trimming removed 0 bases from V and 6 bases from J, with 12 bases in between. The CDR3 region has the DNA TGCGCCAGCAGCCAAGATGGGAACCGGGGCGAGCAGTACTTC. Protein: CASSQDGNRGEQYF.

The chain is built from TRBV2 and TRBJ1-1; 9 nucleotides agree with TRBD1. V was clipped by 7 bases and J by 0 bases; unmatched bases: 9. This CDR3 has 16 amino acids. Germline values: CDR1 SNHLY, CDR2 FYNNEI. CDR3 sequence reads: CASTRRDRVLNTEAFF. CDR3 bases: TGTGCCAGCACCCGAAGGGACAGGGTTTTGAACACTGAAGCTTTCTTT.

This clone has a handful of counts. V is TRBV14 and J is TRBJ1-4; no reliable D call. The CDR3 sequence is 15 residues long. Deletions cut 0 bases from V and 11 bases from J, with 16 bases between. Germline V CDR1 and CDR2: SGHDN, FVKESK. This CDR3 reads CASSQESVRGSKLFF. The CDR3 DNA reads TGTGCCAGCAGCCAAGAGTCGGTGAGAGGGAGTAAACTGTTTTTT.

V gene TRBV6-5 combines with J gene TRBJ2-7; a weak D match, TRBD2 (5 bases). The germline V gene has CDR1 MNHEY and CDR2 SVGAGI. The CDR3 has 14 amino acids. Trimming left V 8 bases short and J 0 bases short, with 14 bases between. The CDR3 spells CASVRRMSSYEQYF. The CDR3 nucleotides read TGTGCCAGCGTGAGGAGGATGAGCTCCTACGAGCAGTACTTC.

The J gene is TRBJ1-2, the V gene TRBV27, with a possible D match to TRBD1 (6 bases). The germline gives CDR1 MNHEY, CDR2 SMNVEV (reference sequence). The CDR3 is 15 residues long. V lost 7 bases and J lost 2, with 17 bases in between. DNA for the CDR3: TGTGCCAGCACCCTCTACAGGGATGTCAACTATGGCTACACCTTC. Residues: CASTLYRDVNYGYTF.

This clone has a single count. The rearrangement links TRBV5-4 to TRBJ2-3; D is possibly TRBD1 (6 bases). CDR3 length: 15 amino acids. Deletions cut 7 bases from V and 1 base from J, with 16 bases between. CDR1 and CDR2 (germline): SGHNT, YYREEE (reference sequence). CDR3 amino acids: CASGETGRGTDTQYF. The CDR3 DNA reads TGTGCCAGCGGCGAGACAGGTAGAGGCACAGATACGCAGTATTTT.